These T cell receptor beta chains were read from a single sample in a study of shared clonotypes between healthy human individuals. Sequencing was performed with immunoSEQ multiplex PCR; in TCRdb, only in-frame clones are kept and a portion is missing. The sample has approximately 470,000 clones, approximately 82% seen once; the top ten hold approximately 12%. Sequences were obtained from PBMCs. Receptor source: a middle-aged woman in good health. Some clones in this sample may be carry-over from other donors' samples. Each CDR3 is given with its conserved first and last residue. Each record gives: V gene, J gene, D gene, clone size, CDR3 DNA, CDR3 protein. D genes are given only for firm matches. Clone size is stated in some rows and not others, as once, few, many or a class when expanded.

>TRBV7-8|TRBJ2-1|-|-
TGTGCCAGCAGCCAACTGGTACCTGAGCAGTTCTTC
CASSQLVPEQFF
>TRBV10-3|TRBJ2-1|-|-
TGTGCCATCAGTGTTGACTACGGGATTATTGAGCAGTTCTTC
CAISVDYGIIEQFF
>TRBV27|TRBJ2-5|TRBD2|-
TGTGCCAGCAGTTTTAACGGGAGGGAAGAGACCCAGTACTTC
CASSFNGREETQYF
>TRBV2|TRBJ2-1|TRBD2|-
TGTGCCAGCCTTACAGCGGGAGAAGCTTACAATGAGCAGTTCTTC
CASLTAGEAYNEQFF
>TRBV2|TRBJ1-4|-|few
TGTGCCAGCAGTGAGATAGACGGAGCTAGTGATGAAAAACTGTTTTTT
CASSEIDGASDEKLFF
>TRBV4-3|TRBJ2-7|TRBD1|-
TGCGCCAGCAGCCTCACGGGACAGGACATGCAGTACTTC
CASSLTGQDMQYF
>TRBV21-1|TRBJ2-7|-|once
TGTGCCAGCAGCCCAAGCGCGGGCAGGGGGCCCTACGAGCAGTACTTC
CASSPSAGRGPYEQYF
>TRBV7-2|TRBJ2-5|-|-
TGTGCCAGCAGTCCCTACGGGACCCAAGAGACCCAGTACTTC
CASSPYGTQETQYF
>TRBV5-1|TRBJ1-1|-|-
TGCGCCAGCAGCCCCCAGGGAGGCACTGAAGCTTTCTTT
CASSPQGGTEAFF
>TRBV5-1|TRBJ2-1|-|-
TGCGCCAGCAGCTTGGCCCGACTAGTGAACAATGAGCAGTTCTTC
CASSLARLVNNEQFF
>TRBV2|TRBJ2-1|-|-
TGTGCCAGCAGCCTCCGACCGAGCCCCCTCTCCTACAATGAGCAGTTCTTC
CASSLRPSPLSYNEQFF
>TRBV30|TRBJ2-7|-|-
TGTTCATTTTCCCGGGACTCCGCCTACGAGCAGTACTTC
CSFSRDSAYEQYF
>TRBV28|TRBJ2-3|TRBD2|few
TGTGCCAGCAGTAAACTAGCGGGAGGGCCAGATACGCAGTATTTT
CASSKLAGGPDTQYF
>TRBV11-2|TRBJ2-3|-|-
TGTGCCAGCAGCACCGCCGGTTTGGGACAACTCACAGATACGCAGTATTTT
CASSTAGLGQLTDTQYF
>TRBV2|TRBJ1-5|-|-
TGTGCCAGCAGTGATCAGGGCCCGAGCAATCAGCCCCAGCATTTT
CASSDQGPSNQPQHF
>TRBV6-6|TRBJ1-1|-|-
TGTGCCAGCAGCGACATGAACACTGAAGCTTTCTTT
CASSDMNTEAFF
>TRBV18|TRBJ1-5|-|-
TGTGCCAGCTCACCACTGCCCAATCAGCCCCAGCATTTT
CASSPLPNQPQHF
>TRBV7-3|TRBJ2-1|TRBD2|-
TGTGCCAGCTCACTAGCGGGAAGAAGCAATGAGCAGTTCTTC
CASSLAGRSNEQFF
>TRBV6-1|TRBJ2-3|-|-
TGTGCCAGCAGGATGACAGGGACTAGCACAGATACGCAGTATTTT
CASRMTGTSTDTQYF
>TRBV7-2|TRBJ1-2|-|-
TGTGCCAGCAGCCGGCAAGCAGGGGCTGGGAACTATGGCTACACCTTC
CASSRQAGAGNYGYTF
>TRBV5-1|TRBJ2-7|-|-
TGCGCCAGCAGCTACAATACAGGGTACGAGCAGTACTTC
CASSYNTGYEQYF
>TRBV28|TRBJ1-2|-|-
TGTGCCAGCAGTGTCCTCCCTCCAGGGAACTATGGCTACACCTTC
CASSVLPPGNYGYTF
>TRBV6-6|TRBJ2-1|TRBD1|-
TGTGCCAGCAGTTCCCTGGACAGGGGCCACATCAATGAGCAGTTCTTC
CASSSLDRGHINEQFF
>TRBV5-6|TRBJ1-1|-|large
TGTGCCAGCAGCCCTCGAGGGGCTTGGACTGAAGCTTTCTTT
CASSPRGAWTEAFF